This TCR beta chain was identified during a study of T cells after somatic rescue of genetic block. Sequenced by immunoSEQ multiplex PCR; TCRdb stores in-frame clones only, minus some. This table holds about 63,000 clones, about 92% found once. CDR3 length: 15 amino acids. CDR1 is LGHNA, CDR2 YNFKEQ, per germline. This TCR derives from a middle-aged man. This chain links TRBV4-2 with TRBJ2-5; TRBD2 aligns across 7 bases. The J call may not be correct, given that the DNA end is closer to TRBJ2-7. The sequenced material came from peripheral blood mononuclear cells (PBMCs). This CDR3 reads CASSQVSGGTYEQYF. CDR3 DNA: TGTGCCAGCAGCCAAGTGTCGGGGGGAACCTACGAGCAGTACTTC.